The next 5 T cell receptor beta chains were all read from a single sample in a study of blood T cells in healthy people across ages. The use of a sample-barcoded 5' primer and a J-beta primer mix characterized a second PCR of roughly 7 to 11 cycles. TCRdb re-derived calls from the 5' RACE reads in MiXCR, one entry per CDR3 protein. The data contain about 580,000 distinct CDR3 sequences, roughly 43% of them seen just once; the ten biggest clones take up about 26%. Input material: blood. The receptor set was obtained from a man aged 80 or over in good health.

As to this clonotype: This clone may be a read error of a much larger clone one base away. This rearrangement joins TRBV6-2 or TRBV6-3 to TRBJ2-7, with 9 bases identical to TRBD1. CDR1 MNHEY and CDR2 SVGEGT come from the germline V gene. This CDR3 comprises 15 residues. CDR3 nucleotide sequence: TGTGCCAGCAGTAGAGACAGGGGGAGCTCCGACGAGCAGTACTTC. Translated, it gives CASSRDRGSSDEQYF.

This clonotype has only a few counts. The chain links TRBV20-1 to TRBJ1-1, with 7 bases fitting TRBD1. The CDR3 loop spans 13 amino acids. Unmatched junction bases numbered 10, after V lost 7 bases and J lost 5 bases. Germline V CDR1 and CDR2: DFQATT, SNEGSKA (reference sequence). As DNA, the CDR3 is TGCAGTGTTGGAAGGGGGCTTGGGACTGAAGCTTTCTTT. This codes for CSVGRGLGTEAFF.

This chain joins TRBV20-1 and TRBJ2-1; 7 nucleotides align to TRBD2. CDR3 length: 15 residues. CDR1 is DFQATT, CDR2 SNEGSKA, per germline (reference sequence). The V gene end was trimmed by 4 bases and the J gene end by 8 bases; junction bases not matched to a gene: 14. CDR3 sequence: CSANDYGGFSDEQFF. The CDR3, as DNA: TGCAGTGCTAACGACTACGGGGGGTTTTCGGATGAGCAGTTCTTC.

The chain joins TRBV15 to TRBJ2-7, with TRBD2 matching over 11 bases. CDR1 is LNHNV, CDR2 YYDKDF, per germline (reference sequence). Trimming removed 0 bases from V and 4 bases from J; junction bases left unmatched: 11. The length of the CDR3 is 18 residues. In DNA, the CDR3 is TGTGCCACCAGCAGAGATCCCCCCCATAGCGGGAGGGCGTACGAGCAGTACTTC. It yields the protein CATSRDPPHSGRAYEQYF.

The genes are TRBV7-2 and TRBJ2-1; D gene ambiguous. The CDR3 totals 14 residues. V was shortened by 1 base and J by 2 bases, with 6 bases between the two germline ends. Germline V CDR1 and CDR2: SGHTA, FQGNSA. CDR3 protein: CASSLDGTYNEQFF. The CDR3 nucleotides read TGTGCCAGCAGCTTAGACGGAACCTACAATGAGCAGTTCTTC.